This note documents a single T cell receptor (beta chain) sequence. The data belong to a study of T cells in tuberculosis. CDR1 MNHNS and CDR2 SASEGT come from the germline V gene. The CDR3 totals 13 residues. V gave up 6 bases and J gave up 9 bases, with 17 bases separating them. The method was immunoSEQ multiplex PCR; TCRdb's version includes in-frame clones alone and lacks a portion of them. The repertoire includes about 24,000 clones, around 95% of them detected once, and roughly 9% sits in the top ten. The receptor was derived from a donor aged 10-29 years with latent tuberculosis or without tuberculosis infection. Sequenced input: PBMCs. The rearrangement joins TRBV6-1 to TRBJ1-1, with D maybe TRBD1 (6 bases). The CDR3 sequence is CASRPKGDGQAFF. The CDR3 DNA sequence: TGTGCCAGCAGGCCCAAGGGGGACGGCCAAGCTTTCTTT.